This T cell receptor beta chain stems from a study of blood T cell repertoires in COVID-19. Study as a whole: Samples came from the United States, Italy and Spain, spanning acute and convalescent COVID-19. Sources were T cells, B-cell-depleted T cells, or PBMCs; the material itself was cDNA or gDNA.

TCRdb's table, derived via immunoSEQ multiplex PCR, lists solely in-frame clones and lacks some. In the table there are about 200,000 clones, 86% of which are singletons. The sequence came from a woman in her fifties or sixties with acute or convalescent COVID-19. Sequencing input: peripheral blood.

Here the CDR3 reads CAVRIMTGPNTGELFF. The CDR3, as DNA: TGCGCCGTCCGGATCATGACAGGGCCAAACACCGGGGAGCTGTTTTTT. This chain uses TRBV10-2 with TRBJ2-2, with TRBD1 matching 7 bases. After removal of 11 bases from V and 2 bases from J, the junction contained 14 bases not matched to a gene. The CDR3 loop spans 16 amino acids. CDR1 and CDR2 (germline): WSHSY, SAAADI.